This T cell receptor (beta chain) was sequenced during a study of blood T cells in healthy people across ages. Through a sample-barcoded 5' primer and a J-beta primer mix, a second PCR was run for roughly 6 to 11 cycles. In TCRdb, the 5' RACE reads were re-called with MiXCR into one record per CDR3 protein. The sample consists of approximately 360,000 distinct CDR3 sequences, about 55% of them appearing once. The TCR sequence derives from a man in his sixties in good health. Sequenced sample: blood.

The CDR3 nucleotides read TGTGCCATCAGTGAAAGGGCCCCGACAGATACGCAGTATTTT. Translating it yields CAISERAPTDTQYF. The chain employs TRBV10-3 and TRBJ2-3; D unresolved. Trimming removed 3 bases at V and 3 bases at J, with 10 bases between. Germline V lookup: CDR1 ENHRY, CDR2 SYGVKD. This CDR3 is built from 14 residues.